This T cell receptor (beta chain) was captured by sequencing in a study of cytomegalovirus exposure and HLA in healthy donors. Trimming took off 1 base at V and 8 bases at J, with 9 bases between the two ends. Germline CDR1 is SGHDT and CDR2 is YYEEEE. There are 12 residues in the CDR3. Findings of the study overall: For TCR beta chains, V- and J-gene trimming was later linked to a missense DCLRE1C variant. The study put some 150 TCR beta chains on its list as cytomegalovirus-associated.

On this clone itself: Its antigen is undetermined.

Primers for the PCR totalled 60 Vbeta and 13 Jbeta. Authors' processing steps: The authors later counted roughly 79 million unique TCR beta chains, some 9.9 million of them shared. The protocol was immunoSEQ multiplex PCR, while the TCRdb copy is restricted to in-frame clones and leaves out a portion. Clone size and the V and J calls come from that table; the DNA yielded D and trimming. There are 150,000 to 200,000 clones in the sample; about 80% occur only once, and about 2% lies in the top ten. This clonotype was sampled from a woman younger than 35 in good health and CMV-seropositive. Sample: PBMCs. This chain connects TRBV5-6 to TRBJ1-1, with D unresolved. CDR3 DNA: TGTGCCAGCAGCTTGTCCCCGGGGGAAGCTTTCTTT. It encodes CASSLSPGEAFF.